Described below is a single T cell receptor (beta chain) sequence and its context. The data are from a study of control samples from healthy donors and cancer patients. Germline-derived CDR1 and CDR2 are LNHDA and SQIVND (reference sequence). Trimming took 7 bases from V and 0 from J; bases not matched to a gene: 7. The CDR3 consists of 17 residues. TCRdb's table, derived via immunoSEQ multiplex PCR, lists solely in-frame clones and lacks some. There are approximately 89,000 clones in the sample; around nine tenths occur only once, and 20% to 25% lies in the top ten. The sequence came from a man between 25 and 39 years old in good health. The rearrangement links TRBV19 to TRBJ2-7; 15 bases agree with TRBD2. The sample comprised blood. The CDR3 nucleotides are TGTGCCAGTACCTCGGGACTAGCGGGGGGTTCCTCCTACGAGCAGTACTTC. Its translation: CASTSGLAGGSSYEQYF.